This entry lists 15 T cell receptor beta chains sequenced from one sample in a study of CD8 T cells in Susac syndrome. Reverse transcription used roughly 0.5 to 1 ug RNA and random hexamers. TCRdb recomputed calls from the immunoSEQ multiplex PCR reads with MiXCR, one row per CDR3 protein. The sample lists just under 150,000 distinct CDR3 sequences, 94% occurring once. Sequenced: CD4+ T cells from PBMCs. These receptors originate from a human donor in good health.

V usage is TRBV12-3 or TRBV12-4 and J usage is TRBJ2-7; D is possibly TRBD1 or TRBD2 (5 bases each). The germline V and J ends were trimmed by 5 bases and 3 bases, with 11 bases remaining between them. There are 13 residues in the CDR3. CDR3 protein: CASSLGTDYEQYF. For the CDR3, the DNA is TGTGCCAGCAGTCTCGGGACGGACTACGAGCAGTACTTC.

This clonotype was picked up one time. This chain connects TRBV10-3 to TRBJ2-7, with D maybe TRBD2 (6 bases). V lost 10 bases and J lost 0, with 19 bases in between. The CDR3 has 15 residues. In germline, CDR1 is ENHRY, CDR2 SYGVKD. The CDR3 DNA sequence: TGTGCCACGGCATCCCGGGACTCGCTCTCCTACGAGCAGTACTTC. Residues: CATASRDSLSYEQYF.

This clonotype was recorded once. The V call is TRBV6-1, the J call TRBJ2-5; the match to TRBD2 covers 7 bases. V dropped 2 bases and J dropped 1; count of bases not matched to a gene: 13. CDR3 length: 18 residues. Germline V CDR1 and CDR2: MNHNS, SASEGT. In nucleotides, the CDR3 is TGTGCCAGCAGTGAAAGCCCACTAGCGTATGGGACCCAAGAGACCCAGTACTTC. Its protein is CASSESPLAYGTQETQYF.

The chain joins TRBV29-1 to TRBJ2-5, with TRBD1 identical over 7 bases. The V gene end was trimmed by 7 bases and the J gene end by 1 base; junction bases not matched to a gene: 6. Germline V gene sequence: CDR1 SQVTM, CDR2 ANQGSEA. This CDR3 spans 13 amino acids. The CDR3, as DNA: TGCAGCGCCCCCTGGGACAGCCAAGAGACCCAGTACTTC. Residues: CSAPWDSQETQYF.

This chain uses TRBV9 with TRBJ2-7, with 9 bases that match TRBD1. Germline V gives CDR1 SGDLS, CDR2 YYNGEE. V lost 3 bases, J lost 6 bases, and 4 bases stayed unmatched. The CDR3 is 13 amino acids. The CDR3 loop reads CASSEGQGGEQYF. CDR3 bases: TGTGCCAGCAGCGAGGGACAGGGTGGCGAGCAGTACTTC. The full variable domain, completed using reference TRBV9 and TRBJ2-7, is DSGVTQTPKHLITATGQRVTLRCSPRSGDLSVYWYQQSLDQGLQFLIQYYNGEERAKGNILERFSAQQFPDLHSELNLSSLELGDSALYFCASSEGQGGEQYFGPGTRLTVT.

This chain joins TRBV3-1 and TRBJ2-1, with D possibly called TRBD1 or TRBD2 (6 bases each). Germline V gene sequence: CDR1 LGHDT, CDR2 YNNKEL (reference sequence). The CDR3 has 17 residues. With 2 bases removed from V and 3 bases from J, the gap between germline ends came to 17 bases. The CDR3 DNA reads TGTGCCAGCAGCCAATTTGGGACCAAGGGGGGCTACAATGAGCAGTTCTTC. This sequence encodes CASSQFGTKGGYNEQFF.

The chain employs TRBV18 and TRBJ2-5; D is perhaps TRBD1 or TRBD2 (5 bases each). The ends were cut back, 1 base at V and 2 bases at J, with 14 bases in the middle. CDR1 is KGHSH, CDR2 LQKENI, per germline. CDR3 length: 16 residues. In DNA form, the CDR3 reads TGTGCCAGCTCACCACAGAGGGGAACTATTCAAGAGACCCAGTACTTC. Translating gives CASSPQRGTIQETQYF.

This clonotype was seen just once. This chain links TRBV6-5 with TRBJ1-2; a weak D match, TRBD1 (6 bases). This CDR3 region has 15 residues. Germline V gene data show CDR1 as MNHEY and CDR2 as SVGAGI. V was cut by 0 bases and J by 4 bases, with 12 bases left in between. CDR3: CASSYSGATFYGYTF. CDR3 nucleotide sequence: TGTGCCAGCAGTTACTCGGGGGCGACCTTCTATGGCTACACCTTC.

The chain employs TRBV20-1 and TRBJ2-7; 11 bases are shared with TRBD1. The V segment lost 0 bases and the J segment 7 bases; nucleotides outside the gene matches: 11. The CDR3 extends over 16 amino acids. Germline V gives CDR1 DFQATT, CDR2 SNEGSKA (reference sequence). In DNA, the CDR3 is TGCAGTGCTAGAGATATCGGGACAGGGGGTGGGGAAGAGCAGTACTTC. The encoded protein is CSARDIGTGGGEEQYF.

This clonotype was observed once. V gene TRBV5-1 combines with J gene TRBJ2-7; the D gene is possibly TRBD2 (5 bases). Trimming removed 2 bases from V and 5 bases from J, with 14 bases in between. Germline CDR1 SGHRS, CDR2 YFSETQ. The CDR3 loop spans 14 amino acids. CDR3 nucleotide sequence: TGCGCCAGCAGCTTCGGGAATATCGGGAACGAGCAGTACTTC. Amino acids: CASSFGNIGNEQYF.

V usage is TRBV6-4 and J usage is TRBJ2-1, with 7 nucleotides matching TRBD2. With V trimmed by 6 bases and J by 7 bases, 6 bases remained unmatched. Germline V gene data show CDR1 as MRHNA and CDR2 as SNTAGT. The CDR3 covers 13 residues. The CDR3 region has the DNA TGTGCCAGCAGCAGGACTAGATCGAATGAGCAGTTCTTC. Translated: CASSRTRSNEQFF.

This clonotype occurred a few times. The rearrangement links TRBV7-2 to TRBJ2-5, with a possible D match to TRBD1 (5 bases). The V gene's germline CDR1 is SGHTA and CDR2 FQGNSA. The CDR3 runs to 15 residues. Trimming left V 1 base short and J 1 base short, with 10 bases between. The CDR3 sequence: CASSLDVTGQETQYF. CDR3 bases: TGTGCCAGCAGCTTAGATGTCACAGGCCAAGAGACCCAGTACTTC.

The chain recombines TRBV18 with TRBJ2-4, with D unresolved. The germline CDR1 and CDR2 sequences are KGHSH and LQKENI. This CDR3 contains 14 residues. V was cut by 4 bases and J by 0 bases, with 7 bases left in between. CDR3 protein: CASSQDKAKNIQYF. The CDR3 nucleotides are TGTGCCAGCTCACAAGATAAAGCCAAAAACATTCAGTACTTC.

The J gene is TRBJ1-2, the V gene TRBV2; 8 bases agree with TRBD1. CDR1 and CDR2 (germline): SNHLY, FYNNEI. After removal of 8 bases from V and 6 bases from J, the junction contained 8 bases not matched to a gene. This CDR3 has 13 residues. The DNA of the CDR3 is TGTGCCAGCCCTTATTCAGGGGGCAATGGCTACACCTTC. Protein product: CASPYSGGNGYTF.

The gene calls are TRBV20-1 and TRBJ1-2; 9 nucleotides match TRBD1. After removal of 6 bases from V and 2 bases from J, the junction contained 7 bases not matched to a gene. CDR3 length: 14 amino acids. From germline, CDR1 is DFQATT and CDR2 SNEGSKA (reference sequence). The CDR3 nucleotides read TGCAGTGCCAGTCGGGACAGGGACAACTATGGCTACACCTTC. Its translation: CSASRDRDNYGYTF.